Given below is one TCR beta chain in context. Its antigen is unknown. No clone much larger than this one lies a single base away; base qualities are absent. This entry is derived from a study of blood T cells in healthy people across ages (dated by TCRdb to the mid-2010s). In the study overall: In model experiments, template switching captured roughly one uniquely barcoded TCR beta cDNA molecule for every two T cells. Using deep sequencing normalized with unique cDNA molecular identifiers, the study measured how TCR beta repertoire diversity changes with age. Four age groups were formed from the donors: young (average about 16 years), middle-aged (around 39), aged (approximately 60) and long-lived (about 80). To avoid experimental bias, donors of different ages were spread randomly across the sequencing lanes. Using the same blood draw, the study looked at two additional independent replicas of 1 million unique cDNA reads for two donors, one aged 18 to 29 and the other aged 80 or older. The research as a whole found: Total diversity estimates from one million sequenced T cells were considered lower bounds and underestimates. The percentage of naive T cells measured by flow cytometry correlated strongly with observed TCR beta diversity. Because the CMV infection status of the donors was unknown, age-related changes in expanded clonotypes may potentially have been confounded. Conclusive comparison of naive and antigen-experienced compartments was prevented by the profiling of bulk unsorted PBMCs. As age increased, observed TCR beta diversity per million T cells dropped in a roughly linear way, and a significant reduction was already evident by age 40. Compared with the aged group, the long-lived group had more naive CD4+ T cells, fewer expanded clones and increased TCR diversity, suggesting age selection.

Systemically healthy Caucasian individuals from Russia, over 30 in total and aged about 6 to 95 years, were included as donors. Each donor gave ten milliliters of peripheral blood, collected into EDTA-treated Vacutainer tubes. PBMCs were isolated by Ficoll-Paque density-gradient centrifugation, with at least 6.5 million obtained per sample. Total RNA was extracted from PBMCs with Trizol reagent, with at least 6 micrograms obtained per sample. For every donor, flow cytometry on a PBMC aliquot measured the percentage of naive CD45RAhigh/CD27high T cells. According to the germline V gene (reference sequence), CDR1 reads DFQATT and CDR2 reads SNEGSKA. V and J lose 2 bases and 6 bases, and a span of 20 bases separates them. The CDR3 measures 16 amino acids from cysteine to phenylalanine. Only the CDR3 part of the read is kept: 48 bases, read in frame from the first base. Libraries were constructed by 5' RACE. The listed sequencing device is Illumina HiSeq 2500. A second roughly 7 to 11 cycle PCR used a sample-barcoded 5' primer and a J-beta primer mix. Each TCR beta cDNA molecule received a unique molecular identifier from a template-switch 5' adaptor carrying 12 random nucleotides. Each sample yielded at least 2.5 million CDR3-containing paired-end reads. First-strand cDNA synthesis was performed from all RNA using the Mint cDNA synthesis kit, with priming by a TRBC-specific oligonucleotide. After uracil-DNA glycosylase treatment, a first 18-cycle PCR used universal primers M1SS and BC2_uni_R on all cDNA. The authors' analysis ran thus. Each sample was normalized by randomly selecting 1 million high-quality reads, each carrying a distinct molecular identifier. Instead of being binned into consensus sequences, reads that shared molecular identifiers were thrown out. MiTCR, set to a Q25 quality threshold and the strictest error-elimination algorithm, was used for CDR3 identification, clonotype clustering and error correction. A nonparametric unseen species model using Euler transformation provided a lower-bound estimate of total TCR beta diversity. TCRdb took the public reads, trimmed them with fastp at Q25, ran MiXCR for clone calling and kept in-frame beta chains. One record per CDR3 amino acid sequence lists the most common genes and DNA. What appears here as the V and J calls and clone size reflects TCRdb's work, not the paper's. This sample comprises approximately 770,000 distinct CDR3 sequences, roughly 64% of them detected only once. Clones ranked in the top ten supply roughly 22% of the sample.

Sequencing was done on a sample of blood. The V and J genes are TRBV20-1 and TRBJ1-5; TRBD1 is possibly the D segment (5 matching bases). The source of this sequence is a man aged 25-45 years in good health. Read as DNA, the sequence is TGCAGTGCTAGACCTTGGGCAGGGCTAATCGGTCAGCCCCAGCATTTT. Translation gives CSARPWAGLIGQPQHF.